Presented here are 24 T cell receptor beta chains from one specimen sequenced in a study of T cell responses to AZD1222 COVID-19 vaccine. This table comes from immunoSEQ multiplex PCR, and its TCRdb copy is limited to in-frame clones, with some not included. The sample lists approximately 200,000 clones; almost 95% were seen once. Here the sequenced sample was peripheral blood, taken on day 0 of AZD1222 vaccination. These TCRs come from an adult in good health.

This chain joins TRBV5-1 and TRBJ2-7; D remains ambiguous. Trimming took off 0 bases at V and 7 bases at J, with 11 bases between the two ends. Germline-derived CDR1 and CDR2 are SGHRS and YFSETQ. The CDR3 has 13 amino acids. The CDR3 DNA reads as TGCGCCAGCAGCTTGGCCGAGCCGTCGGAGCAGTACTTC. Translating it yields CASSLAEPSEQYF.

CDR3 protein: CASSSGGAYEQYF. CDR3 DNA sequence: TGTGCCAGCAGCTCCGGGGGAGCCTACGAGCAGTACTTC. The gene calls are TRBV5-5 and TRBJ2-7; perhaps TRBD2 as D (6 bases). The CDR3 consists of 13 residues. Per the germline V gene, CDR1 is SGHKS and CDR2 is YYEKEE (reference sequence). V gave up 3 bases and J gave up 2 bases, with 9 bases separating them.

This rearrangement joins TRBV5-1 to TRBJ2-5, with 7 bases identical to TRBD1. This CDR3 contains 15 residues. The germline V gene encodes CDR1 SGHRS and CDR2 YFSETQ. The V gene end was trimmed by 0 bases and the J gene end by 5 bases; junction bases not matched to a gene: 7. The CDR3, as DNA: TGCGCCAGCAGCTTGGATACAGGGGCGTGGGAGACCCAGTACTTC. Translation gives CASSLDTGAWETQYF.

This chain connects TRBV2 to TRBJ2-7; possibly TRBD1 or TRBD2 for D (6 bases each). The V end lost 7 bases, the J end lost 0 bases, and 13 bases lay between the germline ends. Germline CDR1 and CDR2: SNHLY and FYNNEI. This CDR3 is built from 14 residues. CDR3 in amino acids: CASKEQGGSYEQYF. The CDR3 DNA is TGTGCCAGCAAGGAACAGGGAGGCTCCTACGAGCAGTACTTC.

The DNA of the CDR3 is TGTGCCAGCAGCCAGGGACTAGCGGGAAGCACAGATACGCAGTATTTT. Amino acid sequence: CASSQGLAGSTDTQYF. The V and J genes are TRBV3-1 (or the pseudogene TRBV3-2) and TRBJ2-3; 13 bases align to TRBD2. Germline values: CDR1 LGHDT, CDR2 YNNKEL (reference sequence). The trim removed 3 bases at V and 0 bases at J, leaving 0 bases unmatched. The CDR3 runs 16 residues.

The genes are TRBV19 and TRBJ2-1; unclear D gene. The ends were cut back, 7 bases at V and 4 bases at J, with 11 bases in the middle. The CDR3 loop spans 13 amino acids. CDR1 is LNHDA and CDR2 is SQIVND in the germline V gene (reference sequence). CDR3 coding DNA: TGTGCCAGTATGGGTAGGTGGTACAATGAGCAGTTCTTC. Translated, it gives CASMGRWYNEQFF.

The CDR3, as DNA: TGTGCCAGCAGCCAAGAGGGGACAGGGGGCTCATTCTATGGCTACACCTTC. Translation: CASSQEGTGGSFYGYTF. V gene TRBV3-1 (or the pseudogene TRBV3-2) combines with J gene TRBJ1-2; the match to TRBD1 covers 12 bases. Germline V gene sequence: CDR1 LGHDT, CDR2 YNNKEL (reference sequence). V lost 0 bases and J lost 4; bases outside the gene matches: 6. The CDR3 sequence is 17 residues long.

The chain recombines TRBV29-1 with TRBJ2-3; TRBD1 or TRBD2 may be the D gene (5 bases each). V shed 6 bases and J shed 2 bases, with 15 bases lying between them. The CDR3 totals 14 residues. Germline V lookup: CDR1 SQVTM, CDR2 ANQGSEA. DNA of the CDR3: TGCAGCGTCCCACTAGGGACCTCCACAGATACGCAGTATTTT. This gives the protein CSVPLGTSTDTQYF.

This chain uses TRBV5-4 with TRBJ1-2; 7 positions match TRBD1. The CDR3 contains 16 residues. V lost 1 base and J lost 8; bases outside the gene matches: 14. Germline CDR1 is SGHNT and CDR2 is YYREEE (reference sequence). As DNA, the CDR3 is TGTGCCAGCAGCTTGAACCTGCAACAGGGGCGCGGAGGCTACACCTTC. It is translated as CASSLNLQQGRGGYTF.

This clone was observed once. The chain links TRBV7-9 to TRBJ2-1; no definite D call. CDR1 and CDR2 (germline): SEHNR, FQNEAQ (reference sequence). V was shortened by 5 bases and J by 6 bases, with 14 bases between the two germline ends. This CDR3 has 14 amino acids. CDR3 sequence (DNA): TGTGCCAGCAGCATACCTTTAAATCCCAATGAGCAGTTCTTC. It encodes CASSIPLNPNEQFF. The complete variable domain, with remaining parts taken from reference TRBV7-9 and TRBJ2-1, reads DTGVSQNPRHKITKRGQNVTFRCDPISEHNRLYWYRQTLGQGPEFLTYFQNEAQLEKSRLLSDRFSAERPKGSFSTLEIQRTEQGDSAMYLCASSIPLNPNEQFFGPGTRLTVL.

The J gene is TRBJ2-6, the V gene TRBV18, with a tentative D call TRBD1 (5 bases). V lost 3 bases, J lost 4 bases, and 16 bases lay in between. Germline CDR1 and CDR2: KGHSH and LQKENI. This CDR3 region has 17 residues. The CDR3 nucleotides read TGTGCCAGCTCACCCAGGGCCGGGTCAACGGGGGCCAACGTCCTGACTTTC. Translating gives CASSPRAGSTGANVLTF.

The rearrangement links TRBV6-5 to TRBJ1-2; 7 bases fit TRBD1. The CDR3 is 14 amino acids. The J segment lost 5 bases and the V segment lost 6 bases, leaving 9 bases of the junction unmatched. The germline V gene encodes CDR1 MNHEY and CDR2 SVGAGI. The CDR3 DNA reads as TGTGCCAGCAGCCAAGACAGGGCTCGGTATGGCTACACCTTC. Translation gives CASSQDRARYGYTF.

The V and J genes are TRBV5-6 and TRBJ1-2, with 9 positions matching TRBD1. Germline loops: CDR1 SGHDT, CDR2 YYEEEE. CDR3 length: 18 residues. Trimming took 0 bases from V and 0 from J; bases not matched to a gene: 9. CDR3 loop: CASSLGNRGPFTNYGYTF. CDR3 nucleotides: TGTGCCAGCAGCTTGGGGAACAGGGGGCCCTTTACTAACTATGGCTACACCTTC.

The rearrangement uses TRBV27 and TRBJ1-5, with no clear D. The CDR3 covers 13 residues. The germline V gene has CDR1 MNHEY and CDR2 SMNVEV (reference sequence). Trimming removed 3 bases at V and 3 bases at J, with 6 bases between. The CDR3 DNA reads TGTGCCAGCAGTTTCTCCCCCAATCAGCCCCAGCATTTT. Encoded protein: CASSFSPNQPQHF.

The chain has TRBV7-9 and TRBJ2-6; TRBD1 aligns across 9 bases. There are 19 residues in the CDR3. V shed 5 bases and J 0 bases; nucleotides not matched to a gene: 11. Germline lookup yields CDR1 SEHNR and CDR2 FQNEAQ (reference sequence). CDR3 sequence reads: CASSPRAGTGSSGANVLTF. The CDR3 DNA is TGTGCCAGCAGCCCCAGGGCCGGGACAGGGAGCTCTGGGGCCAACGTCCTGACTTTC.

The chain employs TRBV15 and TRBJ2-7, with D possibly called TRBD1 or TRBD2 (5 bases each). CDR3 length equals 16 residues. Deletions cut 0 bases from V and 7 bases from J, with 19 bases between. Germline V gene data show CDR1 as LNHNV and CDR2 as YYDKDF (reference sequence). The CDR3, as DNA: TGTGCCACCAGCAGAGATCAGGGTGGGGTTTCGGGAGAGCAGTACTTC. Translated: CATSRDQGGVSGEQYF.

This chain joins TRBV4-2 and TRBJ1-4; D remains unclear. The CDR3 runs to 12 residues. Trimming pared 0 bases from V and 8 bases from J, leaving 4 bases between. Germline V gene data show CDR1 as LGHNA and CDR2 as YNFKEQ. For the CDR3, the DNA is TGTGCCAGCAGCCAAGAAAGGGAAAAACTGTTTTTT. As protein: CASSQEREKLFF.

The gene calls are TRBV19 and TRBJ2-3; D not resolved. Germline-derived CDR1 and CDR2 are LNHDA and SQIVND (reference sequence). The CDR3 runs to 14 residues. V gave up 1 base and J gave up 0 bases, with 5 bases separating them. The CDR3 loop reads CASSIGGSTDTQYF. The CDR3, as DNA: TGTGCCAGTAGTATAGGAGGTAGCACAGATACGCAGTATTTT.

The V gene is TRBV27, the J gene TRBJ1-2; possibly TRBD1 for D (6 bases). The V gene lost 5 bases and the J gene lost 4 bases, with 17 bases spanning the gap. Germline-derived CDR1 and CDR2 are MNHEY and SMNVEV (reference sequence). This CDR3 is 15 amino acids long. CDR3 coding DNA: TGTGCCAGCAGTCCCCTTCGGGGGGCGGGCTATGGCTACACCTTC. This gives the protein CASSPLRGAGYGYTF.

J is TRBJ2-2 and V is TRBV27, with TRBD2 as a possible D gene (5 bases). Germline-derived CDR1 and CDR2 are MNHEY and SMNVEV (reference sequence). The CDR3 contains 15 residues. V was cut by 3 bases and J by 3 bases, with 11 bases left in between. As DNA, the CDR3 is TGTGCCAGCAGTTTTAGGGCGAGGGACACCGGGGAGCTGTTTTTT. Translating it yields CASSFRARDTGELFF.

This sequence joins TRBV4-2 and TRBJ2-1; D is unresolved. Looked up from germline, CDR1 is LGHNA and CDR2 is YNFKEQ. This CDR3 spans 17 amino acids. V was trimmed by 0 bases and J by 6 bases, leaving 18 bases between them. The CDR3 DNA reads TGTGCCAGCAGCCAAGATCGCTCGGGCCCCCGGACCAATGAGCAGTTCTTC. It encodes CASSQDRSGPRTNEQFF.

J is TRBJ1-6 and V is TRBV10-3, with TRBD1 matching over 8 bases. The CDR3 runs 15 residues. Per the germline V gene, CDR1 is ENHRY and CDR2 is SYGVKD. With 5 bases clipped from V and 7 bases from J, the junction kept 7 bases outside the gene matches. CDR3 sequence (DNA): TGTGCCATCAGTACGACAGGGGAAGGGAATTCACCCCTCCACTTT. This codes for CAISTTGEGNSPLHF.

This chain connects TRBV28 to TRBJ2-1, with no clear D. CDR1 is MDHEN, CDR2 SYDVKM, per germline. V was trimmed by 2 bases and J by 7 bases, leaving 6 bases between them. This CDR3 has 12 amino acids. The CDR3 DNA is TGTGCCAGCAGTTTAGGACGGAATGAGCAGTTCTTC. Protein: CASSLGRNEQFF.

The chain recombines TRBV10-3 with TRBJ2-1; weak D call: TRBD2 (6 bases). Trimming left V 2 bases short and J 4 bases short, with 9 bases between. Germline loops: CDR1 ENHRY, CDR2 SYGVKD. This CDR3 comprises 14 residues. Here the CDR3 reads CAISERESYNEQFF. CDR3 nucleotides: TGTGCCATCAGTGAGCGGGAGTCATACAATGAGCAGTTCTTC.